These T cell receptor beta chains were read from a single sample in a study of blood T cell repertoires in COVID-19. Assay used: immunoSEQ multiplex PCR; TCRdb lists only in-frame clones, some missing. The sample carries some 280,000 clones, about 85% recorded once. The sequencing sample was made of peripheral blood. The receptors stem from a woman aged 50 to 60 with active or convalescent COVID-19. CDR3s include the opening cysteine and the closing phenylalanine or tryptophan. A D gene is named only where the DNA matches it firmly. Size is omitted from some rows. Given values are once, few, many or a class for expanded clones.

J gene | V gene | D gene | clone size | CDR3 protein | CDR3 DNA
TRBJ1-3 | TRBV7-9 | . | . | CASSPQPGSSGNTIYF | TGTGCCAGCAGCCCTCAGCCAGGGTCCTCTGGAAACACCATATATTTT
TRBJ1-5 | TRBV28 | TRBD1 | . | CASSLTTGGNQPQHF | TGTGCCAGCAGTTTAACGACAGGGGGCAATCAGCCCCAGCATTTT
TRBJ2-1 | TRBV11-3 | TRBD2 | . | CASSFREGEQFF | TGTGCCAGCAGCTTTAGGGAGGGGGAGCAGTTCTTC
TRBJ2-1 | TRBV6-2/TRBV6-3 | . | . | CASSTRLGYNEQFF | TGTGCCAGCAGCACAAGACTAGGATACAATGAGCAGTTCTTC
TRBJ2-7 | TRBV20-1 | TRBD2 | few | CSASGASGSSYEQYF | TGCAGTGCTAGTGGGGCTAGCGGGAGCTCCTACGAGCAGTACTTC
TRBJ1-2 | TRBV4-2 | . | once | CASSQGVRSPWGYTF | TGTGCCAGCAGCCAAGGAGTGAGATCGCCTTGGGGCTACACCTTC
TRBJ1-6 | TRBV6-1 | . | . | CASSEGQTYNSPLHF | TGTGCCAGCAGTGAAGGGCAAACCTATAATTCACCCCTCCACTTT
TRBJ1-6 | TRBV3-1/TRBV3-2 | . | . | CASSLLTGRGSPLHF | TGTGCCAGCAGCCTCCTGACAGGCCGTGGCTCACCCCTCCACTTT
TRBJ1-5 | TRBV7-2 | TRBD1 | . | CASSLGGTDFSQPQHF | TGTGCCAGCAGCTTAGGGGGGACAGATTTTAGCCAGCCCCAGCATTTT
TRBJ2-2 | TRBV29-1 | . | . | CSATSNPGELFF | TGCAGCGCCACTAGTAATCCCGGGGAGCTGTTTTTT
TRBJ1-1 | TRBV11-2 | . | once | CASSLGLGTEAFF | TGTGCCAGCAGCTTAGGACTGGGCACTGAAGCTTTCTTT
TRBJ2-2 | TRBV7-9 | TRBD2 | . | CASTIKGGRAAGELFF | TGTGCCAGCACCATTAAGGGCGGGAGGGCCGCCGGGGAGCTGTTTTTT
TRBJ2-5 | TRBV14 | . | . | CASSQAGQETQYF | TGTGCCAGCAGCCAAGCCGGCCAAGAGACCCAGTACTTC
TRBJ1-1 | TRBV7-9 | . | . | CASSLGLPEAFF | TGTGCCAGCAGCTTAGGTCTCCCTGAAGCTTTCTTT
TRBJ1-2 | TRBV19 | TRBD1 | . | CASSIPRTGRGYTF | TGTGCCAGTAGTATTCCGAGGACAGGAAGGGGCTACACCTTC
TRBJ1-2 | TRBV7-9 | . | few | CASSLDGLGVEGGYTF | TGTGCCAGCAGCTTAGATGGCCTCGGAGTGGAGGGTGGCTACACCTTC
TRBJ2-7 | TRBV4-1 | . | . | CASSHTRTGGRLYEQYF | TGCGCCAGCAGCCACACCCGGACAGGAGGGCGTCTGTACGAGCAGTACTTC
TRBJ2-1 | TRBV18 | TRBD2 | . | CASSPPLTSGSNYNEQFF | TGTGCCAGCTCACCACCGCTCACTAGCGGGAGTAACTACAATGAGCAGTTCTTC
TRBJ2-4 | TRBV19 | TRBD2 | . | CASSGLAIAKNIQYF | TGTGCCAGCTCGGGACTAGCGATAGCCAAAAACATTCAGTACTTC
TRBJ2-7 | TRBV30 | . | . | CAWIGSGNYEQYF | TGTGCCTGGATAGGGAGCGGAAACTACGAGCAGTACTTC
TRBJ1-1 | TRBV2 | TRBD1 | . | CASSFIEGAAFF | TGTGCCAGCAGTTTTATCGAGGGGGCCGCTTTCTTT
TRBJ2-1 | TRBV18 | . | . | CASSPISGDNEQFF | TGTGCCAGCTCACCAATTTCCGGAGACAATGAGCAGTTCTTC
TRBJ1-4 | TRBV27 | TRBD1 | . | CASSAYRGFDEKLFF | TGTGCCAGCAGTGCATACAGGGGCTTCGATGAAAAACTGTTTTTT
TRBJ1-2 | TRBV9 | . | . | CASSHRDTGYTF | TGTGCCAGCAGCCACCGGGACACCGGCTACACCTTC
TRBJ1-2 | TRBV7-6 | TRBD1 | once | CASSLGPVGQGIYGYTF | TGTGCCAGCAGCTTGGGGCCGGTGGGACAGGGGATCTATGGCTACACCTTC
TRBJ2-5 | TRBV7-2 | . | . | CASSLARGGLQETQYF | TGTGCCAGCAGCTTAGCTAGGGGAGGCCTACAAGAGACCCAGTACTTC
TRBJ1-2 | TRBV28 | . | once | CASSLPHRVGYTF | TGTGCCAGCAGTTTACCCCACAGGGTCGGCTACACCTTC
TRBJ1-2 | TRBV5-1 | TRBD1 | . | CASSDRGLDGYTF | TGCGCCAGCAGCGACAGGGGGCTCGATGGCTACACCTTC
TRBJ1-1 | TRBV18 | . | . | CASSPRPGAVRDTEAFF | TGTGCCAGCTCACCAAGGCCTGGGGCGGTAAGGGACACTGAAGCTTTCTTT
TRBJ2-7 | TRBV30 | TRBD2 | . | CAYRTSSVPKYF | TGTGCTTACAGGACTAGCAGTGTACCTAAGTACTTC
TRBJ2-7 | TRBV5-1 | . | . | CASSLTVTSYEQYF | TGCGCCAGCAGCTTGACTGTCACTTCCTACGAGCAGTACTTC
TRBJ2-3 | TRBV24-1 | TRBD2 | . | CATSPSGSGADTQYF | TGTGCCACCAGCCCTAGCGGGAGTGGCGCAGATACGCAGTATTTT
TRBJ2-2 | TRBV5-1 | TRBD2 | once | CASSPRFSGRGTGELFF | TGCGCCAGCAGCCCCCGGTTTAGCGGGAGGGGGACCGGGGAGCTGTTTTTT
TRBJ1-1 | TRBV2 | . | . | CASSEGLGQHMNTEAFF | TGTGCCAGCAGTGAAGGTCTCGGACAGCACATGAACACTGAAGCTTTCTTT
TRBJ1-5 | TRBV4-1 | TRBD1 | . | CASSQATGARWGNQPQHF | TGCGCCAGCAGCCAAGCGACAGGGGCCAGATGGGGCAATCAGCCCCAGCATTTT
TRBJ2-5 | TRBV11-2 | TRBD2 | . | CASSLVGGSQETQYF | TGTGCCAGCAGCTTAGTGGGGGGGAGTCAAGAGACCCAGTACTTC
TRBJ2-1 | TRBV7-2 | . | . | CASTISLRGDEQFF | TGTGCCAGCACCATATCCCTCAGGGGCGATGAGCAGTTCTTC
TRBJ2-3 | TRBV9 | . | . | CASSVVGSSTDTQYF | TGTGCCAGCAGCGTAGTGGGCAGCTCCACAGATACGCAGTATTTT
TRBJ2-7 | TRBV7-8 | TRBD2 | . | CASSLAASGYEQYF | TGTGCCAGCAGCTTAGCGGCTAGCGGATACGAGCAGTACTTC
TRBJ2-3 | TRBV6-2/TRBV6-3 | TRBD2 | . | CASSYSLAGGRTDTQYF | TGTGCCAGCAGTTACTCTTTAGCGGGAGGGCGCACAGATACGCAGTATTTT